The 23 T cell receptor beta chains below come from one sample, sequenced in a study of cytomegalovirus exposure and HLA in healthy donors. PCR used 60 Vbeta primers and 13 Jbeta primers. Profiling relied on immunoSEQ multiplex PCR, and the TCRdb table lists in-frame clones only, not all of them. The sample yields some 140,000 clones, about 82% seen once. Sequenced input: PBMCs. The receptors shown here come from a man aged 25 to 40 in good health.

This chain joins TRBV19 and TRBJ1-1; perhaps TRBD1 as D (6 bases). CDR1 and CDR2 from the germline V gene are LNHDA and SQIVND (reference sequence). Trimming took off 3 bases at V and 3 bases at J, with 17 bases between the two ends. The CDR3 contains 16 residues. DNA of the CDR3: TGTGCCAGTAGTATCCGGCCGGGACAAGGCTACACTGAAGCTTTCTTT. It codes for CASSIRPGQGYTEAFF.

The J gene is TRBJ1-1, the V gene TRBV6-5; TRBD1 aligns across 10 bases. The CDR3 covers 15 residues. The ends lost 2 bases at V and 4 bases at J; junction bases unmatched: 4. Germline-derived CDR1 and CDR2 are MNHEY and SVGAGI. This chain's CDR3 is CASSYPGQGITEAFF. Here the CDR3 DNA reads TGTGCCAGCAGTTACCCGGGACAGGGGATCACTGAAGCTTTCTTT.

The chain couples TRBV5-1 to TRBJ2-3; D may be TRBD1 (5 bases). The CDR3 is 16 amino acids. Germline CDR1 and CDR2: SGHRS and YFSETQ. The V end lost 2 bases, the J end lost 2 bases, and 15 bases lay between the germline ends. The CDR3, as DNA: TGCGCCAGCAGCTTAACTCCAGGGATTATCACAGATACGCAGTATTTT. This sequence encodes CASSLTPGIITDTQYF.

The chain employs TRBV7-9 and TRBJ2-1; D unresolved. The CDR3 is 13 residues long. V was trimmed by 5 bases and J by 4 bases, leaving 9 bases between them. Germline CDR1 reads SEHNR; CDR2 reads FQNEAQ (reference sequence). This chain's CDR3 is CASSPTIYNEQFF. The CDR3 nucleotides read TGTGCCAGCAGCCCAACTATTTACAATGAGCAGTTCTTC. The full variable domain, with the rest looked up from reference TRBV7-9 and TRBJ2-1, is DTGVSQNPRHKITKRGQNVTFRCDPISEHNRLYWYRQTLGQGPEFLTYFQNEAQLEKSRLLSDRFSAERPKGSFSTLEIQRTEQGDSAMYLCASSPTIYNEQFFGPGTRLTVL.

To note about this clone: One junction end disagrees with the germline gene, perhaps due to a read error. The rearrangement uses TRBV7-9 and TRBJ1-1; perhaps TRBD1 as D (5 bases). Looked up from germline, CDR1 is SEHNR and CDR2 is FQNEAQ (reference sequence). The CDR3 spans 14 residues. The CDR3: CSSSLRGENTEAFF. The CDR3 DNA is TGTTCCAGCAGCTTGCGGGGGGAGAACACTGAAGCTTTCTTT.

The chain combines TRBV19 with TRBJ2-7; 8 nucleotides match TRBD2. The CDR3 length is 14 residues. The germline V gene has CDR1 LNHDA and CDR2 SQIVND (reference sequence). The V gene end was trimmed by 6 bases and the J gene end by 2 bases; junction bases not matched to a gene: 6. The CDR3 bases are TGTGCCAGTAGGGGGGCAGCGGGAGCCTACGAGCAGTACTTC. The encoded protein is CASRGAAGAYEQYF.

The chain is built from TRBV28 and TRBJ2-2; no clear D gene. Trimming took off 4 bases at V and 5 bases at J, with 5 bases between the two ends. The CDR3 has 12 residues. From germline, CDR1 is MDHEN and CDR2 SYDVKM. The CDR3 DNA follows: TGTGCCAGCAGTTCGGTTACCGGGGAGCTGTTTTTT. The encoded protein is CASSSVTGELFF. The full variable domain, in which reference TRBV28 and TRBJ2-2 provide the parts outside the CDR3, is DVKVTQSSRYLVKRTGEKVFLECVQDMDHENMFWYRQDPGLGLRLIYFSYDVKMKEKGDIPEGYSVSREKKERFSLILESASTNQTSMYLCASSSVTGELFFGEGSRLTVL.

This sequence joins TRBV6-5 and TRBJ1-3, with D perhaps TRBD1 (5 bases). Looked up from germline, CDR1 is MNHEY and CDR2 is SVGAGI. The CDR3 sequence is 15 residues long. Trimming removed 6 bases from V and 8 bases from J, with 20 bases in between. CDR3 sequence: CASSLLGTGGDTIYF. The CDR3, as DNA: TGTGCCAGCAGCCTGTTGGGGACCGGCGGGGACACCATATATTTT.

Only a few counts were recorded for this clone. The chain joins TRBV9 to TRBJ2-3; 7 bases agree with TRBD2. Trimming at V came to 3 bases and at J to 1 base, leaving 5 bases not matched to a gene. The germline V gene encodes CDR1 SGDLS and CDR2 YYNGEE. This CDR3 spans 15 amino acids. The CDR3 protein is CASSGGGGGTDTQYF. The CDR3 DNA sequence: TGTGCCAGCAGCGGTGGCGGGGGAGGCACAGATACGCAGTATTTT.

This rearrangement joins TRBV10-3 to TRBJ1-6, with D maybe TRBD1 (5 bases). CDR3 length: 17 residues. The V gene's germline CDR1 is ENHRY and CDR2 SYGVKD. Trimming took off 2 bases at V and 0 bases at J, with 11 bases between the two ends. In nucleotides, the CDR3 is TGTGCCATCAGTGAGAACAACGGGGGCTCCTATAATTCACCCCTCCACTTT. This encodes CAISENNGGSYNSPLHF.

J is TRBJ1-1 and V is TRBV5-1, with 7 bases matching TRBD1. CDR1 and CDR2 (germline): SGHRS, YFSETQ. CDR3 length: 13 residues. V shed 4 bases, J shed 2 bases, and the junction held 2 bases outside the gene matches. The chain's CDR3 is CASSRTGNTEAFF. The CDR3 DNA follows: TGCGCCAGCAGCCGGACAGGAAACACTGAAGCTTTCTTT.

The CDR3 sequence: CASGQNTGVGYTF. The CDR3 DNA reads TGTGCCAGCGGCCAAAACACAGGCGTCGGCTACACCTTC. The chain uses TRBV27 and TRBJ1-2, with a weak D call TRBD1 (5 bases). V lost 8 bases, J lost 8 bases, and 18 bases lay in between. There are 13 residues in the CDR3. CDR1 and CDR2 from the germline V gene are MNHEY and SMNVEV (reference sequence).

This chain links TRBV7-2 with TRBJ2-1; 8 bases are a match to TRBD2. This CDR3 is built from 17 residues. CDR1 is SGHTA, CDR2 FQGNSA, per germline. The junction had 5 bases not matched to a gene; V was cut back by 0 bases and J by 1 base. CDR3 sequence (DNA): TGTGCCAGCAGCTTAGCGGGACTAGTTGTGTCCTACAATGAGCAGTTCTTC. It yields the protein CASSLAGLVVSYNEQFF.

This chain joins TRBV6-5 and TRBJ1-1; perhaps TRBD1 as D (5 bases). This CDR3 spans 14 amino acids. Trimming cost V 2 bases and J 3 bases, with 10 bases left between them. Germline V CDR1 and CDR2: MNHEY, SVGAGI. The CDR3 region is CASSYAGGYTEAFF. The CDR3 region has the DNA TGTGCCAGCAGTTACGCCGGGGGGTACACTGAAGCTTTCTTT.

V and J are TRBV12-5 and TRBJ2-1, with 10 bases fitting TRBD2. The CDR3 spans 15 residues. The germline CDR1 and CDR2 sequences are LGHNT and FRNRAP. V lost 0 bases, J lost 7 bases, and 3 bases stayed unmatched. CDR3: CASGLVGLAVNEQFF. The CDR3 DNA sequence: TGTGCTAGTGGTTTGGTTGGACTAGCGGTAAATGAGCAGTTCTTC.

V is TRBV7-9 and J is TRBJ1-1; D is uncertain. This CDR3 is built from 13 residues. Per the germline V gene, CDR1 is SEHNR and CDR2 is FQNEAQ (reference sequence). CDR3 nucleotides: TGTTCCGGCCGAGGGCGGAGGGACACTGAAGCTTTCTTT. It specifies CSGRGRRDTEAFF.

This rearrangement joins TRBV30 to TRBJ2-2, with 10 bases aligning to TRBD2. The CDR3 is made up of 16 amino acids. Germline V gives CDR1 GTSNPN, CDR2 SVGIG (reference sequence). The V and J ends lost 2 bases and 7 bases, in that order; junction bases with no gene match: 10. The CDR3 loop is CAWSLLGTSVDGELFF. The CDR3 DNA reads as TGTGCCTGGAGTCTTCTAGGGACTAGCGTCGACGGGGAGCTGTTTTTT.

The J gene is TRBJ2-7, the V gene TRBV9; 11 nucleotides align to TRBD2. In germline, CDR1 is SGDLS, CDR2 YYNGEE. V gave up 4 bases and J gave up 1 base; unmatched junction bases: 4. This CDR3 comprises 15 residues. CDR3: CASSTLAGGSYEQYF. As DNA, the CDR3 is TGTGCCAGCAGCACGCTAGCGGGAGGTTCCTACGAGCAGTACTTC.

The chain recombines TRBV6-6 with TRBJ1-2; D remains ambiguous. Germline lookup yields CDR1 MNHNY and CDR2 SVGAGI (reference sequence). This CDR3 contains 13 residues. The V gene lost 5 bases and the J gene lost 2 bases, with 9 bases spanning the gap. The chain's CDR3 is CASSPPGNYGYTF. In nucleotides, the CDR3 is TGTGCCAGCAGTCCACCCGGGAACTATGGCTACACCTTC.

The rearrangement uses TRBV10-3 and TRBJ2-1, with 7 bases identical to TRBD2. The CDR3 runs 16 residues. J gave up 5 bases and V 0 bases, and 7 bases lay outside the gene matches. Germline CDR1 reads ENHRY; CDR2 reads SYGVKD. CDR3: CAISESRAGEDNEQFF. The CDR3 DNA reads TGTGCCATCAGTGAGTCGAGGGCGGGAGAGGACAATGAGCAGTTCTTC.

This clone occurred a few times. The chain links TRBV4-1 to TRBJ2-1; 12 positions match TRBD2. CDR1 is MGHRA and CDR2 is YSYEKL in the germline V gene. Losses at the gene ends were 4 bases for V and 5 bases for J; bases not matched to a gene: 3. The CDR3 is made up of 15 amino acids. CDR3 residues: CASSRGLAGDNEQFF. The CDR3, as DNA: TGCGCCAGCAGCCGGGGACTAGCGGGTGACAATGAGCAGTTCTTC.

This clone has only a few counts. The rearrangement links TRBV19 to TRBJ1-1; 7 bases are shared with TRBD1. Germline lookup yields CDR1 LNHDA and CDR2 SQIVND (reference sequence). V dropped 7 bases and J dropped 0; count of bases not matched to a gene: 5. This CDR3 spans 14 amino acids. The CDR3 protein is CASIRTGLNTEAFF. The CDR3 nucleotides are TGTGCCAGTATCAGGACAGGTTTGAACACTGAAGCTTTCTTT.

The genes are TRBV15 and TRBJ2-1; TRBD1 matches 9 bases. There are 15 residues in the CDR3. Losses at the gene ends were 5 bases for V and 5 bases for J; bases not matched to a gene: 7. Germline V lookup: CDR1 LNHNV, CDR2 YYDKDF (reference sequence). The CDR3 reads CATSLKRDRDNEQFF. The CDR3 DNA sequence: TGTGCCACCAGCCTTAAAAGGGACAGGGACAATGAGCAGTTCTTC.